Given below is one T cell receptor (beta chain) in context. This sample was taken from a study of blood T cell repertoires in COVID-19. Produced via immunoSEQ multiplex PCR; TCRdb's table is partial and in-frame only. The sample holds approximately 120,000 clones, about 83% seen once. The V segment lost 7 bases and the J segment 0 bases; nucleotides outside the gene matches: 3. The germline V gene encodes CDR1 MRHNA and CDR2 SNTAGT. The CDR3 covers 14 residues. The receptor was isolated from a human donor in a cohort sampled during active COVID-19. This rearrangement joins TRBV6-4 to TRBJ2-3; 8 bases match TRBD2. Sequences were obtained from peripheral blood. The CDR3 reads CASKKRESTDTQYF. The DNA of the CDR3 is TGTGCCAGCAAGAAGCGGGAGAGCACAGATACGCAGTATTTT.